The present T cell receptor beta chain was sequenced within a study of identical twins. CDR3 length: 13 residues. Between the trimmed V and J ends, which lost 8 bases and 2 bases, there was a span of 10 bases. In germline, CDR1 is LNHDA, CDR2 SQIVND (reference sequence). Each CDR3 protein gets one entry after TCRdb re-called the 5' RACE reads with MiXCR. This sample has fewer than 650,000 distinct CDR3 sequences, with around 7.4% found just once. These data were also reused for a study on yellow fever vaccine responses in identical twins.

The sample was PBMCs. The TCR comes from a woman aged 18 to 35 in good health. The rearrangement joins TRBV19 to TRBJ1-5; no definite D call. The CDR3 region is CASQQVGNQPQHF. CDR3 sequence (DNA): TGTGCCAGTCAGCAGGTGGGCAATCAGCCCCAGCATTTT.